These 32 T cell receptor beta chains were sequenced from one sample in a study of T cell responses to AZD1222 COVID-19 vaccine. The assay was immunoSEQ multiplex PCR, and TCRdb's table has in-frame clones only and misses some. The sample holds under 150,000 clones, about 90% seen once. The starting material was peripheral blood, obtained 28 days after the second AZD1222 dose. The receptors come from an adult who received the AZD1222 COVID-19 vaccine.

The rearrangement uses TRBV19 and TRBJ2-1, with 8 bases identical to TRBD1. Trimming cost V 4 bases and J 1 base; bases outside gene matches: 9. CDR1 LNHDA and CDR2 SQIVND come from the germline V gene (reference sequence). This CDR3 region has 17 residues. The CDR3 loop is CASSTRRTGRSYNEQFF. As DNA, the CDR3 is TGTGCCAGTAGTACCCGCCGGACAGGGAGGTCCTACAATGAGCAGTTCTTC.

J is TRBJ1-3 and V is TRBV19; 8 nucleotides agree with TRBD1. CDR3 length equals 14 residues. CDR1 is LNHDA and CDR2 is SQIVND in the germline V gene (reference sequence). With V trimmed by 10 bases and J by 3 bases, 8 bases remained unmatched. The DNA for the CDR3 is TGTGCCACTCAACGACAGGGGAGTGGAAACACCATATATTTT. Protein sequence: CATQRQGSGNTIYF.

The rearrangement uses TRBV7-6 and TRBJ2-5; 9 bases are a match to TRBD1. Germline V CDR1 and CDR2: SGHVS, FNYEAQ. V was clipped by 1 base and J by 1 base; unmatched bases: 4. There are 16 residues in the CDR3. This CDR3 is CASSLGVTGGQETQYF. In DNA form, the CDR3 reads TGTGCCAGCAGCTTAGGGGTGACAGGGGGCCAAGAGACCCAGTACTTC.

V is TRBV6-2 or TRBV6-3 and J is TRBJ2-1; D unresolved. The CDR3 covers 15 residues. The germline V and J ends were trimmed by 0 bases and 3 bases, with 9 bases remaining between them. Germline V gene sequence: CDR1 MNHEY, CDR2 SVGEGT. The CDR3, as DNA: TGTGCCAGCAGTTACTCCGGTCAGGTCTACAATGAGCAGTTCTTC. It is translated as CASSYSGQVYNEQFF.

V gene TRBV5-4 combines with J gene TRBJ1-5, with 9 bases aligning to TRBD1. This CDR3 spans 17 amino acids. CDR1 and CDR2 from the germline V gene are SGHNT and YYREEE (reference sequence). V dropped 4 bases and J dropped 2; count of bases not matched to a gene: 10. The CDR3 coding sequence is TGTGCCAGCAGCCCGGGACAGGGTAGATACGGCAATCAGCCCCAGCATTTT. Translation gives CASSPGQGRYGNQPQHF.

This clone was recorded once. The chain employs TRBV30 and TRBJ1-2; 8 positions match TRBD1. The J segment lost 6 bases and the V segment lost 3 bases, leaving 6 bases of the junction unmatched. The CDR3 runs to 13 residues. CDR1 is GTSNPN and CDR2 is SVGIG in the germline V gene (reference sequence). This chain's CDR3 is CAWRPGGFNGYTF. The CDR3 nucleotides are TGTGCCTGGAGACCAGGGGGCTTTAATGGCTACACCTTC.

The V call is TRBV7-9, the J call TRBJ1-1, with D unclear. V shed 8 bases and J shed 3 bases, with 16 bases lying between them. The CDR3 length is 14 residues. Germline V gives CDR1 SEHNR, CDR2 FQNEAQ (reference sequence). The CDR3 DNA reads as TGTGCCAGCGTACAAGGAGGGATTCACACTGAAGCTTTCTTT. Translation gives CASVQGGIHTEAFF.

V and J are TRBV3-1 (or the pseudogene TRBV3-2) and TRBJ2-2; 11 nucleotides align to TRBD2. The CDR3 has 15 amino acids. Trimming at V came to 4 bases and at J to 5 bases, leaving 3 bases not matched to a gene. The V gene's germline CDR1 is LGHDT and CDR2 YNNKEL (reference sequence). CDR3 coding DNA: TGTGCCAGCAGCCTGGGACTAGCGGTGACCGGGGAGCTGTTTTTT. Protein: CASSLGLAVTGELFF.

Details on this clone: An end of the junction differs from the germline gene, which may be a read error. The V and J genes are TRBV4-1 and TRBJ1-6, with D tentatively TRBD1 (6 bases). Germline loops: CDR1 MGHRA, CDR2 YSYEKL. The CDR3 extends over 14 amino acids. CDR3 nucleotide sequence: TGCGCCAGCAGTCAAGGGGGTGGTATAACGCGGCTCCACTTT. This gives the protein CASSQGGGITRLHF.

This sequence joins TRBV19 and TRBJ1-1; 9 nucleotides align to TRBD1. Germline trimming cut 9 bases from V and 0 bases from J; bases unmatched to any gene: 11. The CDR3 loop spans 16 amino acids. CDR1 and CDR2 (germline): LNHDA, SQIVND (reference sequence). CDR3 nucleotide sequence: TGTGCCAGCCAATCCGGGACAGGGTTGTTGAACACTGAAGCTTTCTTT. Its protein product is CASQSGTGLLNTEAFF. Full variable domain (remainder filled in from reference TRBV19 and TRBJ1-1): DGGITQSPKYLFRKEGQNVTLSCEQNLNHDAMYWYRQDPGQGLRLIYYSQIVNDFQKGDIAEGYSVSREKKESFPLTVTSAQKNPTAFYLCASQSGTGLLNTEAFFGQGTRLTVV.

This sequence joins TRBV19 and TRBJ1-1; possibly TRBD1 for D (6 bases). V lost 3 bases and J 3 bases, leaving 17 bases between the germline ends. The CDR3 has 16 residues. Per the germline V gene, CDR1 is LNHDA and CDR2 is SQIVND (reference sequence). In nucleotides, the CDR3 is TGTGCCAGTAGTATGACCGGGGGCGCGAGGGACACTGAAGCTTTCTTT. Its protein is CASSMTGGARDTEAFF.

CDR3 nucleotide sequence: TGTGCCAGCAAAAGGGAGGGGGCTAACTATGGCTACACCTTC. Encoded protein: CASKREGANYGYTF. The chain uses TRBV6-6 and TRBJ1-2; possibly TRBD1 for D (6 bases). In germline, CDR1 is MNHNY, CDR2 SVGAGI (reference sequence). The CDR3 runs to 14 residues. V was pared by 7 bases and J by 0 bases, with 12 bases between.

The chain joins TRBV7-9 to TRBJ1-1, with D hard to call. CDR3 length: 14 residues. The germline gives CDR1 SEHNR, CDR2 FQNEAQ (reference sequence). Trimming removed 1 base from V and 2 bases from J, with 8 bases in between. CDR3 DNA sequence: TGTGCCAGCAGCTTAGATCGGATTAACACTGAAGCTTTCTTT. The encoded protein is CASSLDRINTEAFF.

The chain couples TRBV6-5 to TRBJ1-2; D remains ambiguous. Trimming removed 7 bases from V and 0 bases from J, with 12 bases in between. Germline-derived CDR1 and CDR2 are MNHEY and SVGAGI. CDR3 size: 14 residues. The CDR3 spells CASNQDGTNYGYTF. The CDR3 DNA follows: TGTGCCAGCAACCAGGACGGAACTAACTATGGCTACACCTTC.

The CDR3 DNA follows: TGTGCCAGCAGCTTGGGGGCTCGAGAGACCCAGTACTTC. The encoded protein is CASSLGARETQYF. The V call is TRBV5-4, the J call TRBJ2-5; D call uncertain. V was cut by 0 bases and J by 4 bases, with 7 bases left in between. The germline V gene has CDR1 SGHNT and CDR2 YYREEE (reference sequence). The CDR3 runs to 13 residues.

The V and J genes are TRBV6-4 and TRBJ2-1; 11 nucleotides align to TRBD1. Germline assignment: CDR1 MRHNA and CDR2 SNTAGT. J was trimmed by 8 bases and V by 4 bases; bases with no gene match: 10. This CDR3 contains 16 residues. CDR3 coding DNA: TGTGCCAGCAGTGCCTCTCCGGGACAGGGGGTCTATGAGCAGTTCTTC. Protein sequence: CASSASPGQGVYEQFF.

The genes are TRBV19 and TRBJ2-1; D possibly matches TRBD1 or TRBD2 (7 bases each). CDR1 LNHDA and CDR2 SQIVND come from the germline V gene (reference sequence). V lost 11 bases to trimming and J lost 8 bases, with 22 bases between them. The CDR3 covers 14 residues. The CDR3 DNA is TGTGCCCCCCAGGGGGGGGGAACTATCTATGAGCAGTTCTTC. The encoded protein is CAPQGGGTIYEQFF.

The chain uses TRBV3-1 (or the pseudogene TRBV3-2) and TRBJ2-7, with D unresolved. The V and J ends lost 2 bases and 3 bases respectively, with 5 bases between them. This CDR3 region has 12 residues. Germline CDR1 reads LGHDT; CDR2 reads YNNKEL (reference sequence). CDR3 amino acids: CASSQNNYEQYF. The CDR3 DNA reads as TGTGCCAGCAGCCAAAATAACTACGAGCAGTACTTC.

The chain carries TRBV9 and TRBJ1-6; D is ambiguous. From germline, CDR1 is SGDLS and CDR2 YYNGEE. The CDR3 is 14 amino acids. V gave up 3 bases and J gave up 8 bases, with 12 bases separating them. CDR3 in DNA: TGTGCCAGCAGCGCGTCATCGACCCATTCACCCCTCCACTTT. Translation: CASSASSTHSPLHF.

In nucleotides, the CDR3 is TGTGCCAGTAGTATAGCTCCCCGGGACAGCCACTACGAGCAGTACTTC. The encoded protein is CASSIAPRDSHYEQYF. The V and J genes are TRBV19 and TRBJ2-7; 7 bases map to TRBD1. This CDR3 has 16 amino acids. J was trimmed by 3 bases and V by 1 base; bases with no gene match: 9. Per germline, CDR1 LNHDA and CDR2 SQIVND (reference sequence). Filled out from reference TRBV19 and TRBJ2-7, the complete variable domain reads DGGITQSPKYLFRKEGQNVTLSCEQNLNHDAMYWYRQDPGQGLRLIYYSQIVNDFQKGDIAEGYSVSREKKESFPLTVTSAQKNPTAFYLCASSIAPRDSHYEQYFGPGTRLTVT.

The J gene is TRBJ1-1, the V gene TRBV19; no clear D gene. The V end was cut by 6 bases, the J end by 0 bases, with 8 bases between. Germline CDR1 is LNHDA and CDR2 is SQIVND (reference sequence). The CDR3 contains 13 residues. In nucleotides, the CDR3 is TGTGCCAGTAGCCCCCAGGTGAACACTGAAGCTTTCTTT. This sequence encodes CASSPQVNTEAFF.

V gene TRBV27 combines with J gene TRBJ2-1, with D possibly matching TRBD1 (6 bases). V was clipped by 7 bases and J by 3 bases, with 19 bases between them. CDR3 length equals 16 residues. Germline CDR1 is MNHEY and CDR2 is SMNVEV (reference sequence). The CDR3 loop is CASTPGGSRGYNEQFF. For the CDR3, the DNA is TGTGCCAGCACCCCCGGTGGGTCCAGGGGCTACAATGAGCAGTTCTTC.

The rearrangement uses TRBV2 and TRBJ2-1, with no clear D. This CDR3 is built from 12 residues. CDR1 and CDR2 (germline): SNHLY, FYNNEI. Trimming left V 1 base short and J 8 bases short, with 6 bases between. The CDR3 DNA is TGTGCCAGCAGTGAAGGAACGGATGAGCAGTTCTTC. Translated, it gives CASSEGTDEQFF.

The chain carries TRBV29-1 and TRBJ1-3; the D is unclear. This CDR3 comprises 11 residues. Looked up from germline, CDR1 is SQVTM and CDR2 is ANQGSEA. V lost 6 bases and J lost 1, with 4 bases in between. The CDR3 loop is CSVLSGNTIYF. As DNA, the CDR3 is TGCAGCGTGTTGTCTGGAAACACCATATATTTT.

J is TRBJ1-1 and V is TRBV24-1; 7 bases fit TRBD1. CDR3 length: 14 amino acids. The germline V gene has CDR1 KGHDR and CDR2 SFDVKD. With V trimmed by 6 bases and J by 6 bases, 9 bases remained unmatched. CDR3: CATSTLAGGPEAFF. The CDR3 DNA reads TGTGCCACCAGTACCCTGGCAGGGGGTCCTGAAGCTTTCTTT.

Here the CDR3 DNA reads TGCAGTGCTACCGACCGGGGAGAGCAGTACTTC. Translation gives CSATDRGEQYF. This sequence joins TRBV20-1 and TRBJ2-7, with a tentative D call TRBD2 (5 bases). The CDR3 is made up of 11 amino acids. V was shortened by 4 bases and J by 7 bases, with 11 bases between the two germline ends. Germline loops: CDR1 DFQATT, CDR2 SNEGSKA (reference sequence).

The chain links TRBV28 to TRBJ1-2, with D perhaps matching TRBD1 (5 bases). V dropped 8 bases and J dropped 0 bases, with 19 bases sitting between them. This CDR3 comprises 16 residues. CDR1 is MDHEN and CDR2 is SYDVKM in the germline V gene. CDR3 sequence reads: CASSLTLGTPNYGYTF. CDR3 nucleotides: TGTGCCAGCTCTCTTACCCTAGGGACTCCTAACTATGGCTACACCTTC.

The chain links TRBV6-5 to TRBJ1-3, with 7 bases lining up with TRBD1. CDR1 and CDR2 from the germline V gene are MNHEY and SVGAGI. The CDR3 runs 16 residues. Trimming cost V 4 bases and J 2 bases; bases outside gene matches: 8. The CDR3 sequence is CASSFSGTATGNTIYF. CDR3 nucleotide sequence: TGTGCCAGCAGTTTTTCCGGGACAGCTACTGGAAACACCATATATTTT.

The J gene is TRBJ2-5, the V gene TRBV7-6, with D perhaps TRBD1 (5 bases). There are 14 residues in the CDR3. Germline values: CDR1 SGHVS, CDR2 FNYEAQ. Trimming removed 6 bases at V and 2 bases at J, with 13 bases between. The CDR3 here is CASRIQDGQETQYF. CDR3 sequence (DNA): TGTGCCAGCAGAATACAGGACGGGCAAGAGACCCAGTACTTC.

The V gene is TRBV5-4, the J gene TRBJ2-5, with D tentatively TRBD1 or TRBD2 (7 bases each). Germline assignment: CDR1 SGHNT and CDR2 YYREEE (reference sequence). This CDR3 is built from 15 residues. V was clipped by 4 bases and J by 5 bases, with 18 bases between them. The CDR3 spells CASSRSGGGTETQYF. DNA of the CDR3: TGTGCCAGCAGCCGCTCAGGGGGGGGCACGGAGACCCAGTACTTC.

This rearrangement joins TRBV29-1 to TRBJ1-3; TRBD1 matches at 8 bases. From germline, CDR1 is SQVTM and CDR2 ANQGSEA. The CDR3 spans 13 residues. J was trimmed by 8 bases and V by 7 bases; bases with no gene match: 10. The CDR3 nucleotides read TGCAGCGCCGGACAGGGAAGCGGGGACACCATATATTTT. Translation: CSAGQGSGDTIYF.

This chain links TRBV2 with TRBJ1-5; 7 bases align to TRBD1. The CDR3 is 14 amino acids. Germline V gene sequence: CDR1 SNHLY, CDR2 FYNNEI. V was pared by 6 bases and J by 11 bases, with 13 bases of the junction left unmatched. The CDR3 DNA sequence: TGTGCCAGCAGCGCCGACAGGGCTCTTAGGGCCCAGCATTTT. This translates into CASSADRALRAQHF.